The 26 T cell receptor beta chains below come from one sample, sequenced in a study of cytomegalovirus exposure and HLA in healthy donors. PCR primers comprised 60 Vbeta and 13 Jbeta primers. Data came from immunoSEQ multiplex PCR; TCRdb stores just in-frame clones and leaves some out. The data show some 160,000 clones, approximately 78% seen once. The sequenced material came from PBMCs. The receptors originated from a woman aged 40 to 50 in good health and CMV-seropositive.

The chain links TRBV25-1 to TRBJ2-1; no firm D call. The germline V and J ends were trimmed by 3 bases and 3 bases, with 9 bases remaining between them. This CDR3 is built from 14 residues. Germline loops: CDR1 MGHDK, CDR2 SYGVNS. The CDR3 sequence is CASSDWNSYNEQFF. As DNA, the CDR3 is TGTGCCAGCAGTGATTGGAACAGCTACAATGAGCAGTTCTTC.

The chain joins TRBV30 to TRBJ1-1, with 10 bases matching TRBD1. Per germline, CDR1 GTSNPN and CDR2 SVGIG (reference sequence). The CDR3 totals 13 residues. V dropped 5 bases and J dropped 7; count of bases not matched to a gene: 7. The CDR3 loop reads CAWQTGGGFEAFF. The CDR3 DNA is TGTGCCTGGCAGACAGGGGGCGGGTTTGAAGCTTTCTTT. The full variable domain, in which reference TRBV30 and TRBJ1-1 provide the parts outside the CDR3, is SQTIHQWPATLVQPVGSPLSLECTVEGTSNPNLYWYRQAAGRGLQLLFYSVGIGQISSEVPQNLSASRPQDRQFILSSKKLLLSDSGFYLCAWQTGGGFEAFFGQGTRLTVV.

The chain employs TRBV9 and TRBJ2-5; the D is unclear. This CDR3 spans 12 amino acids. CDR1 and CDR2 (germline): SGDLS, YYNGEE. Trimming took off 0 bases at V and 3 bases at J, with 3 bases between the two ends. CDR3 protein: CASSVAEETQYF. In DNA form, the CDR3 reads TGTGCCAGCAGCGTAGCCGAAGAGACCCAGTACTTC.

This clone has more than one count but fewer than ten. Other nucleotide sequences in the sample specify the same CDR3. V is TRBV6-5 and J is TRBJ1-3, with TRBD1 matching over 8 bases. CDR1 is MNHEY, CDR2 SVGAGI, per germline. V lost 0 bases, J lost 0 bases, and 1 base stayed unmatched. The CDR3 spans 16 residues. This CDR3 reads CASSYSGTGSGNTIYF. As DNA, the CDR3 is TGTGCCAGCAGTTACTCTGGGACAGGCTCTGGAAACACCATATATTTT.

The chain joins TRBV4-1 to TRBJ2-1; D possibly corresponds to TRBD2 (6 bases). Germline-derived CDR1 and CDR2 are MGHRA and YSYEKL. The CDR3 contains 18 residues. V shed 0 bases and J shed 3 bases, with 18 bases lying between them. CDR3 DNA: TGCGCCAGCAGCCAAGATCGGGAAGAGGGAGGTCTCTACAATGAGCAGTTCTTC. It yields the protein CASSQDREEGGLYNEQFF.

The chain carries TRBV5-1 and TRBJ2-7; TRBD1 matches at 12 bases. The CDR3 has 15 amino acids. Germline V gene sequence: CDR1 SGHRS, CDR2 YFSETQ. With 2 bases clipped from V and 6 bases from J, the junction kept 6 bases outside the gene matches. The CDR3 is CASSFSGTGGSEQYF. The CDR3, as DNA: TGCGCCAGCAGCTTCTCCGGGACAGGGGGCTCCGAGCAGTACTTC. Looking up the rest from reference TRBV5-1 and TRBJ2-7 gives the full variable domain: KAGVTQTPRYLIKTRGQQVTLSCSPISGHRSVSWYQQTPGQGLQFLFEYFSETQRNKGNFPGRFSGRQFSNSRSEMNVSTLELGDSALYLCASSFSGTGGSEQYFGPGTRLTVT.

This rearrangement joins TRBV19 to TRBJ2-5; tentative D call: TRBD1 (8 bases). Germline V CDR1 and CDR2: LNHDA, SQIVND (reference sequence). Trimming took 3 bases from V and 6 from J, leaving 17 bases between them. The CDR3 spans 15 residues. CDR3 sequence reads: CASSIRGQGGKTQYF. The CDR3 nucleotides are TGTGCCAGTAGTATTCGAGGACAGGGAGGGAAGACCCAGTACTTC.

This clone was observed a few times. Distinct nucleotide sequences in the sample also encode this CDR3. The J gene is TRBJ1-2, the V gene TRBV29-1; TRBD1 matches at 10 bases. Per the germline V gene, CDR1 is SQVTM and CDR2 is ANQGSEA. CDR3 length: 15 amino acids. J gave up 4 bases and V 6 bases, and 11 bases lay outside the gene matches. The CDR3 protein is CSVRQGAIVSYGYTF. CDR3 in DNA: TGCAGCGTCCGACAGGGGGCCATAGTCAGCTATGGCTACACCTTC.

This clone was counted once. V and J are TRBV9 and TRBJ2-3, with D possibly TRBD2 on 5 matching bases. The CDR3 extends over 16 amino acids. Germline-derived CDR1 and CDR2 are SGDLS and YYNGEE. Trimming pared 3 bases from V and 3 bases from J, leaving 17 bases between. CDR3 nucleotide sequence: TGTGCCAGCAGCGGTCGAGTAGGAGGAAGGACAGATACGCAGTATTTT. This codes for CASSGRVGGRTDTQYF.

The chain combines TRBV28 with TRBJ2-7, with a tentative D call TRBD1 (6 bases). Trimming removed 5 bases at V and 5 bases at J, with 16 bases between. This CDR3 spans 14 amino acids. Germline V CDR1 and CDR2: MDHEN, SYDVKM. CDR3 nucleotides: TGTGCCAGCAGTCTCAGACAGGTGAAGAACGAGCAGTACTTC. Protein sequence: CASSLRQVKNEQYF.

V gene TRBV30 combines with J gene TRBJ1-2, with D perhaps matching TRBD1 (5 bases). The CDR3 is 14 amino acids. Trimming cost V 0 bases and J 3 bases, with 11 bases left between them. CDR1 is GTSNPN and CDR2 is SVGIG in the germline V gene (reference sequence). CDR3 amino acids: CAWSVRTGDYGYTF. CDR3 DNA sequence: TGTGCCTGGAGTGTACGGACGGGGGACTATGGCTACACCTTC. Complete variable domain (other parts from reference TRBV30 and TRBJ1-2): SQTIHQWPATLVQPVGSPLSLECTVEGTSNPNLYWYRQAAGRGLQLLFYSVGIGQISSEVPQNLSASRPQDRQFILSSKKLLLSDSGFYLCAWSVRTGDYGYTFGSGTRLTVV.

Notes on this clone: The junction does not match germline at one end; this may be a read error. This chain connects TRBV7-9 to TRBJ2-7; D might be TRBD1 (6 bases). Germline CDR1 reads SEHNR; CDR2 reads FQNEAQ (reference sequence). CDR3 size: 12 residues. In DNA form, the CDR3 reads TGTTCCAGCAGTTACAGGGTATACGAGCAGTACTTC. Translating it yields CSSSYRVYEQYF.

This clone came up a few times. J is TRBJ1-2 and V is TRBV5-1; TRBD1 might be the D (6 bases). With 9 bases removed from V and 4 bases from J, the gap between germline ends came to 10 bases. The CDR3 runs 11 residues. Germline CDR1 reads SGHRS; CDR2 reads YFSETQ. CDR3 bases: TGCGCCAAACAGGGCGTCTATGGCTACACCTTC. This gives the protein CAKQGVYGYTF. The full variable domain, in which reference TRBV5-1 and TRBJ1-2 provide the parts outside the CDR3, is KAGVTQTPRYLIKTRGQQVTLSCSPISGHRSVSWYQQTPGQGLQFLFEYFSETQRNKGNFPGRFSGRQFSNSRSEMNVSTLELGDSALYLCAKQGVYGYTFGSGTRLTVV.

CDR3 residues: CASGWGVGQGLAETQYF. CDR3 nucleotides: TGTGCTAGTGGCTGGGGGGTGGGACAGGGGTTAGCGGAGACCCAGTACTTC. The rearrangement uses TRBV12-5 and TRBJ2-5; 10 bases map to TRBD1. The CDR3 is made up of 17 amino acids. CDR1 LGHNT and CDR2 FRNRAP come from the germline V gene. The V gene end was trimmed by 6 bases and the J gene end by 5 bases; junction bases not matched to a gene: 15.

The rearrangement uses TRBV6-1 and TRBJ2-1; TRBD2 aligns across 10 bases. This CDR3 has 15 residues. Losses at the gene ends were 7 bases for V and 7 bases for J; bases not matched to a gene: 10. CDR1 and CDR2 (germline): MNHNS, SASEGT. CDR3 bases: TGTGCCAGCATTTTAGCGGGAGGAGGGAGTAATGAGCAGTTCTTC. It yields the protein CASILAGGGSNEQFF.

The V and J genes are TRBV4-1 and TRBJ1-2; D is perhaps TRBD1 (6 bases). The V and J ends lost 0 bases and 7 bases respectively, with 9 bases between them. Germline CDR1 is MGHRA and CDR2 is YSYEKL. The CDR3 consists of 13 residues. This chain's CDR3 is CASSQEQGGGYTF. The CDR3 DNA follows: TGCGCCAGCAGCCAAGAACAAGGGGGTGGCTACACCTTC.

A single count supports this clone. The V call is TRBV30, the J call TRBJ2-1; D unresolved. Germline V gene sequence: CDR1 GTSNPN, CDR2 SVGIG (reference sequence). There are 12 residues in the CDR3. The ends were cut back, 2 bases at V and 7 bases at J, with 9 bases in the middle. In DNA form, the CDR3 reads TGTGCCTGGAGTTTTGCGCAAAATGAGCAGTTCTTC. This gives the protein CAWSFAQNEQFF.

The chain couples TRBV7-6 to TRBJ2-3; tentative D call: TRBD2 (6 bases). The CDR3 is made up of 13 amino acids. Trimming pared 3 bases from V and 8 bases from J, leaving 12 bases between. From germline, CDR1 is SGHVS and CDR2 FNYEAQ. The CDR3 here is CASSLGWGGTQYF. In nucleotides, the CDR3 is TGTGCCAGCAGCTTGGGGTGGGGAGGTACGCAGTATTTT.

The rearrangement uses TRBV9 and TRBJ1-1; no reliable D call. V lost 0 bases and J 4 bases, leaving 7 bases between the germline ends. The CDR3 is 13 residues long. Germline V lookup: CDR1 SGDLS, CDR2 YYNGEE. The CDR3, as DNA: TGTGCCAGCAGCGTAGATCCGGGCACTGAAGCTTTCTTT. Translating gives CASSVDPGTEAFF.

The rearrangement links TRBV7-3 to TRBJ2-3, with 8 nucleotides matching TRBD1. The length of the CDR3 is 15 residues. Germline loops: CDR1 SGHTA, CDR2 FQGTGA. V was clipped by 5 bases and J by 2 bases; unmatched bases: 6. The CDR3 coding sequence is TGTGCCAGCAGCCTTCGACAGGGGCCCACAGATACGCAGTATTTT. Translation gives CASSLRQGPTDTQYF. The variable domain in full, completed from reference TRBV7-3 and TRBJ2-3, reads GAGVSQTPSNKVTEKGKYVELRCDPISGHTALYWYRQSLGQGPEFLIYFQGTGAADDSGLPNDRFFAVRPEGSVSTLKIQRTERGDSAVYLCASSLRQGPTDTQYFGPGTRLTVL.

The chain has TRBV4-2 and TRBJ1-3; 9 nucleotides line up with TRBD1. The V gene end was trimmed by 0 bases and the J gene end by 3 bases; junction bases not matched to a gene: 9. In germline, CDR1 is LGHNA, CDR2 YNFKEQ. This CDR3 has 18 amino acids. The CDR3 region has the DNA TGTGCCAGCAGCCAAGATAGTAGGGGACAGGGCTATGGAAACACCATATATTTT. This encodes CASSQDSRGQGYGNTIYF.

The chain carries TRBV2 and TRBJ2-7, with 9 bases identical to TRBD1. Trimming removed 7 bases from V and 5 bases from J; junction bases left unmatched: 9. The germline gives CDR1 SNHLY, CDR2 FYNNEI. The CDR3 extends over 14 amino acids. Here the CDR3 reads CASKGDRVVHEQYF. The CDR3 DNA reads TGTGCCAGCAAAGGGGACAGGGTGGTCCACGAGCAGTACTTC.

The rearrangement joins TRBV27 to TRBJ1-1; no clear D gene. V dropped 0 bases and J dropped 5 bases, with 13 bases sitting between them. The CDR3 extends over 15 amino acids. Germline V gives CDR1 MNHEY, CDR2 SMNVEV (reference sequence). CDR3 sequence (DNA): TGTGCCAGCAGTTTATCCCTCAAAGGGAGTACTGAAGCTTTCTTT. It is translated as CASSLSLKGSTEAFF.

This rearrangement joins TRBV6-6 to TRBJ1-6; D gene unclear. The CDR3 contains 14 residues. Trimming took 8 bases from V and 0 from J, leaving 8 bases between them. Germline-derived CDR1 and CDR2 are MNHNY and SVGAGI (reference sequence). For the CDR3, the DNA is TGTGCCAGCGCGTGGAGCTCCTATAATTCACCCCTCCACTTT. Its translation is CASAWSSYNSPLHF.

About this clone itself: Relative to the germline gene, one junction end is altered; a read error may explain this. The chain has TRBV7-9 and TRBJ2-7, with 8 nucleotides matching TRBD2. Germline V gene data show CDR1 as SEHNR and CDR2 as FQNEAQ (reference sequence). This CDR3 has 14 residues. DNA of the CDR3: TGTGCCGGCAGCTTAGCGGGGAGCTCCTACGAGCAGTACTTC. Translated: CAGSLAGSSYEQYF.

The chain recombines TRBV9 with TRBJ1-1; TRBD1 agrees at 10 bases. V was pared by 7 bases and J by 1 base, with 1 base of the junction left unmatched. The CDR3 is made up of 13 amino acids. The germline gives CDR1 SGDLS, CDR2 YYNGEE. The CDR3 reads CASDRGPNTEAFF. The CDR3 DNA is TGTGCCAGCGACAGGGGGCCGAACACTGAAGCTTTCTTT.